Each of the 13 T cell receptor beta chains below was sequenced from the same sample in a study of blood T cells in healthy people across ages. The use of a sample-barcoded 5' primer and a J-beta primer mix characterized a second PCR of about 6 to 12 cycles. From the 5' RACE reads, TCRdb called clonotypes with MiXCR, one entry per CDR3 protein. The top ten hold 30% to 45% of the sample, which has hundreds of thousands of distinct CDR3 sequences, about 53% seen once. The specimen was blood. The origin of the receptors is a man between 60 and 75 years old in good health.

This rearrangement joins TRBV20-1 to TRBJ2-1; 13 bases are shared with TRBD2. V shed 7 bases, J shed 5 bases, and the junction held 5 bases outside the gene matches. The CDR3 has 14 residues. Germline V gene data show CDR1 as DFQATT and CDR2 as SNEGSKA (reference sequence). The CDR3 here is CSVEGLAGNNEQFF. For the CDR3, the DNA is TGCAGTGTTGAGGGACTAGCGGGGAACAATGAGCAGTTCTTC.

The chain recombines TRBV20-1 with TRBJ1-2, with TRBD1 matching over 10 bases. The CDR3 contains 15 residues. Germline CDR1 DFQATT, CDR2 SNEGSKA (reference sequence). Trimming removed 0 bases from V and 7 bases from J; junction bases left unmatched: 8. The CDR3 protein is CSARDPRQGAAGYTF. CDR3 nucleotide sequence: TGCAGTGCTAGAGATCCTCGACAGGGGGCTGCTGGCTACACCTTC.

This clonotype was seen more than once but under ten times. The chain links TRBV29-1 to TRBJ2-3; D remains ambiguous. This CDR3 spans 12 amino acids. Trimming left V 7 bases short and J 1 base short, with 9 bases between. Germline-derived CDR1 and CDR2 are SQVTM and ANQGSEA. CDR3 nucleotide sequence: TGCAGCGCCAAGACGGGCACAGATACGCAGTATTTT. Residues: CSAKTGTDTQYF.

This clonotype was seen many times. The chain carries TRBV25-1 and TRBJ2-3; TRBD2 is a possible D gene (6 bases). CDR1 is MGHDK and CDR2 is SYGVNS in the germline V gene. V lost 8 bases, J lost 3 bases, and 12 bases lay in between. CDR3 length: 13 residues. The CDR3 coding sequence is TGTGCCAGCGAGGGGAGGTGGACAGATACGCAGTATTTT. It encodes CASEGRWTDTQYF.

This chain uses TRBV4-2 with TRBJ2-3, with D possibly TRBD1 on 6 matching bases. The CDR3 length is 17 residues. Germline CDR1 is LGHNA and CDR2 is YNFKEQ. V lost 2 bases to trimming and J lost 0 bases, with 15 bases between them. This chain's CDR3 is CASSQKAGTTSTDTQYF. The CDR3 coding sequence is TGTGCCAGCAGCCAAAAAGCCGGGACAACTAGCACAGATACGCAGTATTTT.

V gene TRBV5-1 combines with J gene TRBJ2-7; TRBD2 matches at 15 bases. This CDR3 comprises 16 residues. The V gene's germline CDR1 is SGHRS and CDR2 YFSETQ. With V trimmed by 4 bases and J by 0 bases, 2 bases remained unmatched. CDR3 DNA sequence: TGCGCCAGCAGCCGGACTAGCGGGGGGGACTCCTACGAGCAGTACTTC. This gives the protein CASSRTSGGDSYEQYF.

V and J are TRBV29-1 and TRBJ1-1; TRBD1 matches at 7 bases. The CDR3 loop spans 12 amino acids. The trim removed 4 bases at V and 6 bases at J, leaving 5 bases unmatched. Germline-derived CDR1 and CDR2 are SQVTM and ANQGSEA. The CDR3, as DNA: TGCAGCGTTGCAGGGGGTTGGGCTGAAGCTTTCTTT. Encoded protein: CSVAGGWAEAFF. Supplemented by reference TRBV29-1 and TRBJ1-1, the full variable domain reads SAVISQKPSRDICQRGTSLTIQCQVDSQVTMMFWYRQQPGQSLTLIATANQGSEATYESGFVIDKFPISRPNLTFSTLTVSNMSPEDSSIYLCSVAGGWAEAFFGQGTRLTVV.

The V call is TRBV13, the J call TRBJ1-2; D remains unclear. V gave up 5 bases and J gave up 8 bases, with 15 bases separating them. The CDR3 runs to 13 residues. Germline V CDR1 and CDR2: PRHDT, FYEKMQ (reference sequence). CDR3 DNA sequence: TGTGCCAGCAGCCCCGGGCGCCTTTGGGGCTACACCTTC. Protein sequence: CASSPGRLWGYTF.

This clonotype came up a few times. J is TRBJ2-1 and V is TRBV6-2 or TRBV6-3; TRBD1 agrees at 9 bases. Germline CDR1 is MNHEY and CDR2 is SVGEGT. V gave up 5 bases and J gave up 6 bases; unmatched junction bases: 14. The CDR3 has 17 residues. The CDR3, as DNA: TGTGCCAGCAGTGGAAGTGAGACAGGGGGGCCCGGCAATGAGCAGTTCTTC. Translated, it gives CASSGSETGGPGNEQFF.

V gene TRBV7-2 combines with J gene TRBJ1-2; D unresolved. Deletions cut 5 bases from V and 4 bases from J, with 14 bases between. Germline loops: CDR1 SGHTA, CDR2 FQGNSA. The CDR3 is made up of 14 amino acids. Here the CDR3 DNA reads TGTGCCAGCAGCCCCTTCAGAGAGAGCTATGGCTACACCTTC. Amino acid sequence: CASSPFRESYGYTF.

Ten or more counts support this clonotype. The chain uses TRBV7-9 and TRBJ2-7; maybe TRBD2 (7 bases). The CDR3 totals 14 residues. CDR1 is SEHNR and CDR2 is FQNEAQ in the germline V gene (reference sequence). V gave up 5 bases and J gave up 2 bases, with 13 bases separating them. CDR3 region: CASSPRGGPYEQYF. The DNA for the CDR3 is TGTGCCAGCAGCCCGAGGGGGGGTCCCTACGAGCAGTACTTC. Full variable domain (missing parts from reference TRBV7-9 and TRBJ2-7): DTGVSQNPRHKITKRGQNVTFRCDPISEHNRLYWYRQTLGQGPEFLTYFQNEAQLEKSRLLSDRFSAERPKGSFSTLEIQRTEQGDSAMYLCASSPRGGPYEQYFGPGTRLTVT.

V gene TRBV7-2 combines with J gene TRBJ2-1; the match to TRBD2 covers 9 bases. Trimming at V came to 5 bases and at J to 4 bases, leaving 9 bases not matched to a gene. Germline assignment: CDR1 SGHTA and CDR2 FQGNSA. This CDR3 spans 16 amino acids. The CDR3 loop reads CASSRLAGATYNEQFF. The CDR3 region has the DNA TGTGCCAGCAGCCGATTAGCGGGGGCCACATACAATGAGCAGTTCTTC.

This clonotype occurred a few times. This chain connects TRBV6-2 or TRBV6-3 to TRBJ2-5; 10 bases fit TRBD2. V gave up 6 bases and J gave up 4 bases; unmatched junction bases: 5. The CDR3 contains 14 residues. Germline assignment: CDR1 MNHEY and CDR2 SVGEGT. CDR3 loop: CASSKRGGLETQYF. CDR3 bases: TGTGCCAGCAGCAAGCGGGGGGGGCTAGAGACCCAGTACTTC.